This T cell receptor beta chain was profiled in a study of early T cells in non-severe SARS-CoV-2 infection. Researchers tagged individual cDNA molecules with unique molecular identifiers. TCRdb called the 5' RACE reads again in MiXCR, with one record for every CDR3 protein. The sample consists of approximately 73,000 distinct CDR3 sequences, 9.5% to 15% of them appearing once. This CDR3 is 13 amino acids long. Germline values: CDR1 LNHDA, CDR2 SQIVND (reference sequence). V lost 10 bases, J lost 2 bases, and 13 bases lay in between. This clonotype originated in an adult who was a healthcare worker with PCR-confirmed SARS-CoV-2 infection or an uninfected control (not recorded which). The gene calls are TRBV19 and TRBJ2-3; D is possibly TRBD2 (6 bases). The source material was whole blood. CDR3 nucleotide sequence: TGTGCCAACGACCGGGACTCCACAGATACGCAGTATTTT. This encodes CANDRDSTDTQYF.